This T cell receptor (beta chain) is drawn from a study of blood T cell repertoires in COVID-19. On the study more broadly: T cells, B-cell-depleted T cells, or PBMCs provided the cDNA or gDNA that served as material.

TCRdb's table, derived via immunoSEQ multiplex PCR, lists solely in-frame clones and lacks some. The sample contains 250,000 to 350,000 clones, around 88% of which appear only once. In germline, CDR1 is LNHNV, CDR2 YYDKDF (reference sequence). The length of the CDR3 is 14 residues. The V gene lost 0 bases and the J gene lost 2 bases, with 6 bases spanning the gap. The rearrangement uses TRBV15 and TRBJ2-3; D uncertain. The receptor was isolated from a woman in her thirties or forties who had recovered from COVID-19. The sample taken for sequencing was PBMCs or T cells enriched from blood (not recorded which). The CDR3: CATSRDRHTDTQYF. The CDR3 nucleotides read TGTGCCACCAGCAGAGACCGACACACAGATACGCAGTATTTT.